The rows below give T cell receptor beta chains drawn from one sample of a study of T cell repertoires in cytomegalovirus infection. Their antigen targets remain unknown. TCRdb re-analysed the reads in MiXCR, keeping a single row per CDR3 protein. Among about 500,000 distinct CDR3 sequences listed, more than 30% were seen once. The source material was cultured PBMCs, sampled from culture after CMV antigen stimulation. Source of these receptors: a human donor in good health (CMV status not recorded). Some clones in this sample may be carry-over from other donors' samples. Both conserved end residues are part of each CDR3. The order of the fields is D gene, clone size, V gene, J gene, CDR3 DNA, CDR3 protein. D genes are given only for firm matches. The size of a clone is reported for some rows only, either as once, few or many, or as a class for expanded clones.

>.|.|TRBV6-1|TRBJ1-1
TGTGCCAGCAGAGACAGATGGCCGGGGAACACTGAAGCTTTCTTT
CASRDRWPGNTEAFF
>TRBD1|.|TRBV20-1|TRBJ1-3
TGCAGTGCTAGAGACGGCGGACAGGCCGACTCTGGAAACACCATATATTTT
CSARDGGQADSGNTIYF
>TRBD2|few|TRBV7-2|TRBJ2-1
TGTGCCAGCAGGACCGATAGCGGGAAATACAATGAGCAGTTCTTC
CASRTDSGKYNEQFF
>TRBD1|few|TRBV4-3|TRBJ1-2
TGCGCCAGCAGCCAAGATTCGGGACAGGTCCGTGGCTACACCTTC
CASSQDSGQVRGYTF
>TRBD2|few|TRBV7-9|TRBJ2-1
TGTGCCAGCAGACATACTAGCGGGGGACTCAATGAGCAGTTCTTC
CASRHTSGGLNEQFF
>.|.|TRBV2|TRBJ1-6
TGTGCCAGCACCCAAGGGGAGATCGGCTATAATTCACCCCTCCACTTT
CASTQGEIGYNSPLHF
>.|.|TRBV6-6|TRBJ1-1
TGTGCCAGCAGTTATATATCGGCAGCGAACACTGAAGCTTTCTTT
CASSYISAANTEAFF
>.|few|TRBV7-2|TRBJ2-3
TGTGCCAGCAGCTACCACCTGGGCGGGGGCACAGATACGCAGTATTTT
CASSYHLGGGTDTQYF
>.|.|TRBV6-6|TRBJ2-2
TGTGCCAGCAGCTCCTGGCCCGGGGAGCTGTTTTTT
CASSSWPGELFF
>.|.|TRBV24-1|TRBJ2-2
TGTGCCACCAGTGATAGGGCCGGGGAGCTGTTTTTT
CATSDRAGELFF
>.|.|TRBV28|TRBJ2-2
TGTGCCAGCAGTAGACCCTGGGGGAACACCGGGGAGCTGTTTTTT
CASSRPWGNTGELFF
>TRBD1|.|TRBV7-2|TRBJ1-6
TGTGCCAGCAGCGCCCAGACAGGGGGCAGCTATAATTCACCCCTCCACTTT
CASSAQTGGSYNSPLHF
>TRBD2|.|TRBV5-1|TRBJ2-2
TGCGCCCGCCCCCTGGGCGGGAGGTACACCGGGGAGCTGTTTTTT
CARPLGGRYTGELFF
>TRBD1|.|TRBV19|TRBJ1-4
TGTGCCAGTTGTACCGGAGGGACAGTTAATGAAAAACTGTTTTTT
CASCTGGTVNEKLFF
>TRBD2|few|TRBV6-2/TRBV6-3|TRBJ2-1
TGTGCCAGCAGCTTTCGACTAGCGGGACACCAGTTCTTC
CASSFRLAGHQFF
>.|.|TRBV20-1|TRBJ1-5
TGCAGTGCTAGAGGTGGCAGGAATAGCAATCAGCCCCAGCATTTT
CSARGGRNSNQPQHF
>.|.|TRBV2|TRBJ1-3
TGTGCCAGCAGTGATGCGTCAGCATCCTTCGGTGGAAACACCATATATTTT
CASSDASASFGGNTIYF
>.|once|TRBV12-3/TRBV12-4|TRBJ2-2
TGTGCCAGCAGTTTCCCCTGGGGGGAGCTGTTTTTT
CASSFPWGELFF
>.|few|TRBV29-1|TRBJ2-3
TGCAGCGTTAGGCGGACTAGCACAGATACGCAGTATTTT
CSVRRTSTDTQYF
>.|.|TRBV19|TRBJ2-1
TGTGCCAGTAGTATCCGAGGACCGGGGCCCTACAATGAGCAGTTCTTC
CASSIRGPGPYNEQFF
>.|few|TRBV28|TRBJ2-7
TGTGCCAGCAGTAAGAACCGGGCGGGTCCGTACTACGAGCAGTACTTC
CASSKNRAGPYYEQYF
>.|.|TRBV6-6|TRBJ2-1
TGTGCCAGCAGTTACCAAACAGGGTTCGATGAGCAGTTCTTC
CASSYQTGFDEQFF
>.|.|TRBV29-1|TRBJ2-2
TGCAGCGGAGGTGAAGTCTTAGCGTCGGGGGAGCTGTTTTTT
CSGGEVLASGELFF
>TRBD1|.|TRBV6-1|TRBJ1-6
TGTGCCAGCAGTGAGATCCTACAGGGGAGCTCCTATAATTCACCCCTCCACTTT
CASSEILQGSSYNSPLHF